Each of the 26 T cell receptor beta chains below was sequenced from the same sample in a study of OX40 agonist ivuxolimab in advanced cancers. The table came from immunoSEQ multiplex PCR; TCRdb's copy has only in-frame clones and leaves some out. The table lists more than 55,000 clones, 70% to 90% of them singletons. This sample comprised CD4+ or CD8+ T cells sorted from blood, obtained in a trial of the OX40 agonist ivuxolimab. The source of these receptors is an adult with an advanced solid tumor such as melanoma, head and neck, liver or kidney cancer.

This chain connects TRBV18 to TRBJ2-7; 11 bases align to TRBD1. This CDR3 is 14 amino acids long. Germline trimming cut 3 bases from V and 4 bases from J; bases unmatched to any gene: 2. CDR1 KGHSH and CDR2 LQKENI come from the germline V gene. CDR3 in amino acids: CASSPGTGGYEQYF. DNA of the CDR3: TGTGCCAGCTCACCCGGGACAGGGGGGTACGAGCAGTACTTC.

This clone was observed a single time. DNA of the CDR3: TGTGCCAGCAGCCGGGGACAGGGGGCGAACTACGAGCAGTACTTC. This translates into CASSRGQGANYEQYF. The chain recombines TRBV7-2 with TRBJ2-7, with 12 bases aligning to TRBD1. Unmatched junction bases numbered 5, after V lost 5 bases and J lost 3 bases. Germline V gene data show CDR1 as SGHTA and CDR2 as FQGNSA. The CDR3 spans 15 residues. Filled out from reference TRBV7-2 and TRBJ2-7, the complete variable domain reads GAGVSQSPSNKVTEKGKDVELRCDPISGHTALYWYRQSLGQGLEFLIYFQGNSAPDKSGLPSDRFSAERTGGSVSTLTIQRTQQEDSAVYLCASSRGQGANYEQYFGPGTRLTVT.

The rearrangement joins TRBV6-5 to TRBJ1-1, with TRBD1 as a possible D gene (5 bases). Trimming took off 0 bases at V and 5 bases at J, with 10 bases between the two ends. Looked up from germline, CDR1 is MNHEY and CDR2 is SVGAGI. The CDR3 consists of 14 residues. DNA for the CDR3: TGTGCCAGCAGTTACTCGGGTGGGGGGACTGAAGCTTTCTTT. Amino acid sequence: CASSYSGGGTEAFF.

J is TRBJ2-5 and V is TRBV5-1; TRBD2 might be the D (7 bases). The J call is uncertain, as TRBJ2-7 better fits the DNA end. CDR3 length: 14 residues. CDR1 SGHRS and CDR2 YFSETQ come from the germline V gene. The CDR3 sequence: CASSLTGRGYEQYF. The CDR3 DNA sequence: TGCGCCAGCAGCTTGACAGGGAGGGGTTACGAGCAGTACTTC.

The V and J genes are TRBV19 and TRBJ2-2; tentatively, D is TRBD1 or TRBD2 (6 bases each). V lost 2 bases to trimming and J lost 4 bases, with 8 bases between them. The germline V gene has CDR1 LNHDA and CDR2 SQIVND (reference sequence). The CDR3 has 14 residues. CDR3 DNA sequence: TGTGCCAGTAGTATAAGGGGGGTCACCGGGGAGCTGTTTTTT. This sequence encodes CASSIRGVTGELFF. Looking up the rest from reference TRBV19 and TRBJ2-2 gives the full variable domain: DGGITQSPKYLFRKEGQNVTLSCEQNLNHDAMYWYRQDPGQGLRLIYYSQIVNDFQKGDIAEGYSVSREKKESFPLTVTSAQKNPTAFYLCASSIRGVTGELFFGEGSRLTVL.

The rearrangement uses TRBV6-5 and TRBJ1-1, with D perhaps TRBD1 (5 bases). V was shortened by 0 bases and J by 3 bases, with 11 bases between the two germline ends. The CDR3 is made up of 15 amino acids. From germline, CDR1 is MNHEY and CDR2 SVGAGI. CDR3 amino acids: CASSYSRRGDTEAFF. The CDR3 nucleotides read TGTGCCAGCAGTTACTCACGCCGGGGGGACACTGAAGCTTTCTTT.

The V and J genes are TRBV9 and TRBJ2-7; maybe TRBD1 (6 bases). Germline CDR1 and CDR2: SGDLS and YYNGEE. CDR3 length: 14 residues. V shed 0 bases and J shed 0 bases, with 7 bases lying between them. CDR3 bases: TGTGCCAGCAGCGTAGGGACAGACTCCTACGAGCAGTACTTC. It yields the protein CASSVGTDSYEQYF.

This clone was seen more than once but under ten times. The chain employs TRBV4-2 and TRBJ2-7; the D gene could be TRBD1 or TRBD2 (5 bases each). The germline V gene has CDR1 LGHNA and CDR2 YNFKEQ. Trimming took 1 base from V and 2 from J, leaving 12 bases between them. The CDR3 has 15 residues. This chain's CDR3 is CASSQVVGTAYEQYF. The CDR3 bases are TGTGCCAGCAGCCAAGTAGTGGGGACGGCCTACGAGCAGTACTTC.

The V and J genes are TRBV10-3 and TRBJ2-7; TRBD2 matches at 8 bases. With 2 bases clipped from V and 1 base from J, the junction kept 10 bases outside the gene matches. Germline CDR1 is ENHRY and CDR2 is SYGVKD. The CDR3 covers 17 residues. The CDR3 nucleotides read TGTGCCATCAGTGAGGGTCCGAGGGCGGGGGGATCCTACGAGCAGTACTTC. Amino acid sequence: CAISEGPRAGGSYEQYF.

A few counts support this clone. This rearrangement joins TRBV19 to TRBJ2-2; the D gene could be TRBD1 or TRBD2 (5 bases each). V lost 7 bases and J 2 bases, leaving 14 bases between the germline ends. The CDR3 has 15 residues. From germline, CDR1 is LNHDA and CDR2 SQIVND (reference sequence). The CDR3 DNA is TGTGCCAGTACCGACTCCGGGACCAACACCGGGGAGCTGTTTTTT. This gives the protein CASTDSGTNTGELFF.

This clone was seen a single time. The CDR3 here is CASSLTPNTGELFF. CDR3 bases: TGTGCCAGCAGCTTAACACCTAACACCGGGGAGCTGTTTTTT. The genes are TRBV7-2 and TRBJ2-2; D is undetermined. The CDR3 contains 14 residues. The germline CDR1 and CDR2 sequences are SGHTA and FQGNSA. V dropped 2 bases and J dropped 2 bases, with 6 bases sitting between them.

The rearrangement uses TRBV20-1 and TRBJ2-5; D is unresolved. V lost 3 bases to trimming and J lost 1 base, with 3 bases between them. The CDR3 runs to 11 residues. Germline CDR1 is DFQATT and CDR2 is SNEGSKA (reference sequence). In nucleotides, the CDR3 is TGCAGTGCTAGGCTCCAAGAGACCCAGTACTTC. This codes for CSARLQETQYF.

The J gene is TRBJ2-7, the V gene TRBV4-1, with 9 nucleotides matching TRBD1. The V and J ends lost 4 bases and 2 bases, in that order; junction bases with no gene match: 3. Germline CDR1 and CDR2: MGHRA and YSYEKL. CDR3 size: 14 residues. In DNA form, the CDR3 reads TGCGCCAGCAGCCCGGGACAGGGAACCTACGAGCAGTACTTC. This encodes CASSPGQGTYEQYF.

J is TRBJ2-7 and V is TRBV27, with TRBD1 as a possible D gene (6 bases). With 4 bases removed from V and 4 bases from J, the gap between germline ends came to 20 bases. The CDR3 loop spans 16 amino acids. Germline V lookup: CDR1 MNHEY, CDR2 SMNVEV (reference sequence). The CDR3 reads CASSYKPTQGIYEQYF. As DNA, the CDR3 is TGTGCCAGCAGTTATAAGCCTACTCAGGGGATTTACGAGCAGTACTTC.

This chain uses TRBV19 with TRBJ2-5; 9 positions match TRBD1. With 5 bases clipped from V and 3 bases from J, the junction kept 4 bases outside the gene matches. In germline, CDR1 is LNHDA, CDR2 SQIVND (reference sequence). The CDR3 is 14 amino acids. The CDR3 loop reads CASSGRTGEETQYF. The CDR3 region has the DNA TGTGCCAGTAGTGGACGGACAGGGGAAGAGACCCAGTACTTC. The whole variable domain, remainder taken from reference TRBV19 and TRBJ2-5, is DGGITQSPKYLFRKEGQNVTLSCEQNLNHDAMYWYRQDPGQGLRLIYYSQIVNDFQKGDIAEGYSVSREKKESFPLTVTSAQKNPTAFYLCASSGRTGEETQYFGPGTRLLVL.

V and J are TRBV6-5 and TRBJ1-3; D unclear. The CDR3 is 13 residues long. The germline V gene has CDR1 MNHEY and CDR2 SVGAGI. V dropped 6 bases and J dropped 4 bases, with 10 bases sitting between them. The chain's CDR3 is CASSPAGGNTIYF. The DNA for the CDR3 is TGTGCCAGCAGCCCCGCGGGGGGAAACACCATATATTTT.

This clone has a single count. The chain couples TRBV7-6 to TRBJ1-1; 7 bases line up with TRBD1. CDR3 size: 14 residues. Germline V CDR1 and CDR2: SGHVS, FNYEAQ. With V trimmed by 5 bases and J by 5 bases, 8 bases remained unmatched. The CDR3 here is CASSAYRGNTEAFF. The CDR3 DNA reads TGTGCCAGCAGCGCCTACAGGGGTAATACTGAAGCTTTCTTT.

This clone was observed a few times. The V call is TRBV7-9, the J call TRBJ2-5; the match to TRBD2 covers 7 bases. The CDR3 runs 14 residues. Germline assignment: CDR1 SEHNR and CDR2 FQNEAQ (reference sequence). V was pared by 3 bases and J by 1 base, with 2 bases of the junction left unmatched. CDR3 bases: TGTGCCAGCAGCTTCAGGACTAGCCAAGAGACCCAGTACTTC. It is translated as CASSFRTSQETQYF.

CDR3 loop: CASSRLGVNTEAFF. In DNA form, the CDR3 reads TGTGCCAGCAGCCGCTTGGGGGTGAACACTGAAGCTTTCTTT. The V gene is TRBV5-4, the J gene TRBJ1-1; tentatively, D is TRBD1 (5 bases). V was pared by 4 bases and J by 0 bases, with 10 bases between. Germline V gene sequence: CDR1 SGHNT, CDR2 YYREEE (reference sequence). This CDR3 contains 14 residues.

V is TRBV30 and J is TRBJ1-2, with D unclear. There are 13 residues in the CDR3. V was shortened by 4 bases and J by 2 bases, with 11 bases between the two germline ends. The V gene's germline CDR1 is GTSNPN and CDR2 SVGIG (reference sequence). Here the CDR3 reads CAWIPRQNYGYTF. The CDR3 bases are TGTGCCTGGATCCCGCGGCAGAACTATGGCTACACCTTC.

This sequence joins TRBV7-2 and TRBJ2-2, with D possibly being TRBD2 (6 bases). Trimming removed 6 bases from V and 2 bases from J, with 13 bases in between. The germline CDR1 and CDR2 sequences are SGHTA and FQGNSA. This CDR3 is built from 15 residues. CDR3 region: CASRTGTLNTGELFF. The DNA for the CDR3 is TGTGCCAGCAGAACCGGGACTCTTAACACCGGGGAGCTGTTTTTT.

V gene TRBV9 combines with J gene TRBJ2-5; D call uncertain. CDR1 SGDLS and CDR2 YYNGEE come from the germline V gene. CDR3 length equals 15 residues. The V and J ends lost 0 bases and 4 bases respectively, with 13 bases between them. The CDR3 nucleotides read TGTGCCAGCAGCGTAGCGCTGGGGTTTAGAGAGACCCAGTACTTC. It specifies CASSVALGFRETQYF.

V gene TRBV7-2 combines with J gene TRBJ1-6, with D perhaps matching TRBD1 (6 bases). V was shortened by 6 bases and J by 10 bases, with 16 bases between the two germline ends. Germline loops: CDR1 SGHTA, CDR2 FQGNSA. The CDR3 contains 14 residues. The CDR3 DNA is TGTGCCAGCAGACCCGGGACATCGTCCTCACCCCTCCACTTT. Translating it yields CASRPGTSSSPLHF.

This sequence joins TRBV11-2 and TRBJ2-1; 13 nucleotides line up with TRBD2. In germline, CDR1 is SGHAT, CDR2 FQNNGV. The trim removed 5 bases at V and 7 bases at J, leaving 5 bases unmatched. The CDR3 totals 15 residues. The CDR3 is CASSRTSGSGNEQFF. As DNA, the CDR3 is TGTGCCAGCAGCAGGACTAGCGGGAGTGGGAATGAGCAGTTCTTC.

The chain employs TRBV29-1 and TRBJ2-4; D possibly corresponds to TRBD2 (5 bases). This CDR3 region has 12 residues. Trimming stripped 7 bases from V and 4 bases from J, with 11 bases between. Germline assignment: CDR1 SQVTM and CDR2 ANQGSEA. In DNA form, the CDR3 reads TGCAGCGCCCTCCGGGGAAAAAACATTCAGTACTTC. Its translation: CSALRGKNIQYF.

The chain joins TRBV27 to TRBJ2-7, with D perhaps matching TRBD2 (5 bases). This CDR3 has 14 residues. Germline CDR1 and CDR2: MNHEY and SMNVEV (reference sequence). Deletions cut 2 bases from V and 2 bases from J, with 10 bases between. The DNA of the CDR3 is TGTGCCAGCAGTTTAGCATGGGGAGCCTACGAGCAGTACTTC. It specifies CASSLAWGAYEQYF.